A selection of T cell receptor beta chains follows, all from one sample in a study of CD8 T cells in ankylosing spondylitis. TCRdb called the 5' RACE reads again in MiXCR, with one record for every CDR3 protein. The data show about 540,000 distinct CDR3 sequences, approximately 12% seen once. Sequenced: blood, either unsorted or a sorted T cell fraction (not recorded which). The receptors were gathered from a male donor with ankylosing spondylitis. Each CDR3 is given with its conserved first and last residue. D genes are given only for firm matches. Clone size is not always given. Where it is, it says once, few, many or a class for expanded clones.

V	size	D	length	J	DNA	CDR3
TRBV29-1	few	TRBD1	12	TRBJ1-1	TGCAGCGCCGGGACAGGGCTTTCCGCAGCTTTCTTT	CSAGTGLSAAFF
TRBV10-2	few	-	15	TRBJ2-3	TGCGCCAGCAGTGAGTCGAATCGGGATGTAGATACGCAGTATTTT	CASSESNRDVDTQYF
TRBV29-1	-	-	15	TRBJ1-2	TGCAGCGTTAATATAAGGGCCGGAGGTAACTATGGCTACACCTTC	CSVNIRAGGNYGYTF
TRBV5-1	many	-	13	TRBJ2-1	TGCGCCAGCAGGGACGGGTACTACAATGAGCAGTTCTTC	CASRDGYYNEQFF
TRBV25-1	few	TRBD1	15	TRBJ2-5	TGTGCCAGCAGTGTACCGGACAGGGGACAAGAGACCCAGTACTTC	CASSVPDRGQETQYF
TRBV2	many	TRBD1	12	TRBJ1-6	TGTGCCAGCAGAGGACAGGGATTTGCCCTCCACTTT	CASRGQGFALHF
TRBV5-1	many	TRBD1	17	TRBJ1-2	TGCGCCAGCAGCTTGGGTGGAAGACGACAGGGGATAAATGGCTACACCTTC	CASSLGGRRQGINGYTF
TRBV11-2	-	-	13	TRBJ2-1	TGTGCCAGCAGCTTATTCATTTCCAATGAGCAGTTCTTC	CASSLFISNEQFF
TRBV12-3/TRBV12-4	many	TRBD1	16	TRBJ1-1	TGTGCCAGCAGTCCGGGACAGGGGAAGGGGATGACTGAAGCTTTCTTT	CASSPGQGKGMTEAFF
TRBV20-1	few	-	14	TRBJ2-7	TGCAGTGCTAGAGTTTTAGAGGAAGTACGCGAGCAGTACTTC	CSARVLEEVREQYF
TRBV5-4	-	-	15	TRBJ1-1	TGTGCCAGCAGCAAACCCGGGACACTGAACACTGAAGCTTTCTTT	CASSKPGTLNTEAFF
TRBV27	few	-	13	TRBJ1-6	TGTGCCAGCAGTTTGGGGGGAGGATCACCCCTCCACTTT	CASSLGGGSPLHF
TRBV20-1	-	-	14	TRBJ2-2	TGCAGTGCGTTGGGCGGGGTAGAAGCCGGGGAGCTGTTTTTT	CSALGGVEAGELFF
TRBV20-1	-	-	13	TRBJ1-1	TGCAGTGCTAGAGAGGGGGCGGCCGCTGAAGCTTTCTTT	CSAREGAAAEAFF
TRBV18	-	-	15	TRBJ2-3	TGTGCCAGCTCACCAACCCAGGGAAGCACAGATACGCAGTATTTT	CASSPTQGSTDTQYF
TRBV12-3/TRBV12-4	many	-	14	TRBJ2-3	TGTGCCAGCAGTCTGGGGCTCCCTGGAGATACGCAGTATTTT	CASSLGLPGDTQYF
TRBV24-1	few	TRBD2	18	TRBJ2-1	TGTGCCACCAGTGACTTCGGGGTAGCGGGAGGGGGTTACAATGAGCAGTTCTTC	CATSDFGVAGGGYNEQFF
TRBV11-2	many	TRBD2	18	TRBJ2-3	TGTGCCAGCAGCTTATGGCCCCCTAGCGGGACGGGGACAGATACGCAGTATTTT	CASSLWPPSGTGTDTQYF
TRBV5-1	few	-	14	TRBJ1-1	TGCGCCAGCAGCTTGGATGGAAGGGGGGCTGAAGCTTTCTTT	CASSLDGRGAEAFF
TRBV20-1	-	-	11	TRBJ2-7	TGCAGTGCTAGAGATTGGGATAAGCAGTACTTC	CSARDWDKQYF
TRBV20-1	-	TRBD2	14	TRBJ2-3	TGCAGTGCTCGCCGCAGGCTAGCGGGAGCCCAGCAGTATTTT	CSARRRLAGAQQYF
TRBV12-3/TRBV12-4	few	TRBD2	18	TRBJ2-3	TGTGCCAGCAGTTTCCCTAGCGGGAGGGCCGGGAGCACAGATACGCAGTATTTT	CASSFPSGRAGSTDTQYF
TRBV5-1	few	-	14	TRBJ2-2	TGCGCCAGCAGCTTGGGGCAGGCGGAGCGGGAGCTGTTTTTT	CASSLGQAERELFF
TRBV12-3/TRBV12-4	few	-	13	TRBJ1-2	TGTGCCAGCAGTCGGACGGAGGACTATGGCTACACCTTC	CASSRTEDYGYTF
TRBV7-8	few	-	13	TRBJ2-1	TGTGCCAGCAGCCCCCGCTACTACAATGAGCAGTTCTTC	CASSPRYYNEQFF
TRBV15	-	TRBD1	16	TRBJ1-2	TGTGCCACCAGCAGAGATCGGACAGGGGTTAACTATGGCTACACCTTC	CATSRDRTGVNYGYTF
TRBV27	-	-	16	TRBJ1-2	TGTGCCAGCAGTCCCGCCGAGGGACTTCTTAACTATGGCTACACCTTC	CASSPAEGLLNYGYTF
TRBV29-1	-	-	14	TRBJ1-2	TGCAGCGTTGAGCCGAGGGCAGGAAGCTATGGCTACACCTTC	CSVEPRAGSYGYTF
TRBV11-2	-	-	19	TRBJ2-5	TGTGCCAGCAGCTTAGTTTATGGGTCGGGGGCAGGGGAAAGCGAGACCCAGTACTTC	CASSLVYGSGAGESETQYF
TRBV7-2	few	-	15	TRBJ2-3	TGTGCCAGCAGCTTAGCGCGAGGAAACACAGATACGCAGTATTTT	CASSLARGNTDTQYF
TRBV12-3/TRBV12-4	few	TRBD1	14	TRBJ1-3	TGTGCCAGCAGCGGACAGGGCGGAGGAAACACCATATATTTT	CASSGQGGGNTIYF
TRBV15	many	-	13	TRBJ1-3	TGTGCCACCAGCATGGGGACCCGGGGCACCATATATTTT	CATSMGTRGTIYF
TRBV6-2/TRBV6-3	-	-	14	TRBJ1-3	TGTGCCAGCATAGGACGAAACTCTGGAAACACCATATATTTT	CASIGRNSGNTIYF